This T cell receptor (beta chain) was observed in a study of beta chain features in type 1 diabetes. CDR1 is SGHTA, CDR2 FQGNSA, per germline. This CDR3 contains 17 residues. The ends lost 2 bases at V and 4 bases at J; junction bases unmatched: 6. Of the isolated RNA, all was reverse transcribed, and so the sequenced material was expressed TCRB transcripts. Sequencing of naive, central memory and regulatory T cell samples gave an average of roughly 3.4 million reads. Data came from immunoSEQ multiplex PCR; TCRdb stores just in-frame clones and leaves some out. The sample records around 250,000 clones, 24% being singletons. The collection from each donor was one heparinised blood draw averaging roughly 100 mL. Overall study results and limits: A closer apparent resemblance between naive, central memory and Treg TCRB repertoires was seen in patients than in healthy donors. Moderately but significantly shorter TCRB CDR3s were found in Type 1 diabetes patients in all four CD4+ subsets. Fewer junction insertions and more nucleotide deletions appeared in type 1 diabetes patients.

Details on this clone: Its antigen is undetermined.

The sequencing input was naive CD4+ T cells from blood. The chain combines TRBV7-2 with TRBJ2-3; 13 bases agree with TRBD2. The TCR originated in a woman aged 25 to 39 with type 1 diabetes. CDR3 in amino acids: CASSLRTSGRNPDTQYF. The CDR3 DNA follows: TGTGCCAGCAGCTTACGGACTAGCGGGAGAAACCCAGATACGCAGTATTTT. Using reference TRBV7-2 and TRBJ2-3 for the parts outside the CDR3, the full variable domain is GAGVSQSPSNKVTEKGKDVELRCDPISGHTALYWYRQSLGQGLEFLIYFQGNSAPDKSGLPSDRFSAERTGGSVSTLTIQRTQQEDSAVYLCASSLRTSGRNPDTQYFGPGTRLTVL.